The 11 T cell receptor beta chains below were found in one sample sequenced in a study of CD8 T cells in Susac syndrome. Reverse transcription of about 0.45 to 1 ug RNA used random hexamers. A single record per CDR3 protein comes from TCRdb applying MiXCR to the immunoSEQ multiplex PCR reads. Counted here are 160,000 or so distinct CDR3 sequences, 94% occurring once; the ten biggest clones make up 0.085% to 0.095%. The sequenced sample was CD4+ T cells from PBMCs. All receptors come from a human donor with multiple sclerosis.

V is TRBV5-6 and J is TRBJ2-5, with 8 bases aligning to TRBD2. The V and J ends lost 5 bases and 5 bases, in that order; junction bases with no gene match: 8. The CDR3 sequence is 14 residues long. CDR1 and CDR2 (germline): SGHDT, YYEEEE. In nucleotides, the CDR3 is TGTGCCAGCAGGCCTGGACTAGCATCGGAGACCCAGTACTTC. Its protein product is CASRPGLASETQYF.

The chain combines TRBV3-1 with TRBJ2-3, with D hard to call. Trimming removed 2 bases at V and 4 bases at J, with 7 bases between. The CDR3 has 13 residues. CDR1 is LGHDT and CDR2 is YNNKEL in the germline V gene (reference sequence). The CDR3 sequence: CASSQLLPDTQYF. CDR3 nucleotides: TGTGCCAGCAGCCAACTTCTCCCAGATACGCAGTATTTT.

The V gene is TRBV20-1, the J gene TRBJ2-1; 10 bases are shared with TRBD2. The V and J ends lost 3 bases and 8 bases, in that order; junction bases with no gene match: 7. Looked up from germline, CDR1 is DFQATT and CDR2 is SNEGSKA (reference sequence). There are 14 residues in the CDR3. The DNA of the CDR3 is TGCAGTGCTAGGGGAATAGCGGGAGGCTATGAGCAGTTCTTC. Its protein is CSARGIAGGYEQFF.

This chain uses TRBV30 with TRBJ1-3, with a tentative D call TRBD1 (6 bases). Germline V lookup: CDR1 GTSNPN, CDR2 SVGIG (reference sequence). This CDR3 has 13 amino acids. Trimming pared 8 bases from V and 0 bases from J, leaving 11 bases between. The CDR3 sequence: CARTDSSGNTIYF. The CDR3 DNA reads as TGTGCCCGAACGGACAGCTCTGGAAACACCATATATTTT.

This clonotype was counted between two and nine times. The genes are TRBV28 and TRBJ2-5, with a weak D call TRBD2 (5 bases). The CDR3 runs to 10 residues. Between the trimmed V and J ends, which lost 8 bases and 4 bases, there was a span of 5 bases. CDR1 and CDR2 (germline): MDHEN, SYDVKM. CDR3 loop: CASEGETQYF. The CDR3 coding sequence is TGTGCCAGCGAGGGAGAGACCCAGTACTTC. Combining the CDR3 with reference TRBV28 and TRBJ2-5 gives the whole variable domain DVKVTQSSRYLVKRTGEKVFLECVQDMDHENMFWYRQDPGLGLRLIYFSYDVKMKEKGDIPEGYSVSREKKERFSLILESASTNQTSMYLCASEGETQYFGPGTRLLVL.

This clonotype was detected once. The CDR3 here is CATSLAGVDTQYF. CDR3 coding DNA: TGTGCCACCAGTCTGGCGGGAGTAGATACGCAGTATTTT. This chain joins TRBV24-1 and TRBJ2-3; TRBD2 matches 7 bases. Germline CDR1 KGHDR, CDR2 SFDVKD. V was pared by 6 bases and J by 5 bases, with 4 bases of the junction left unmatched. CDR3 length: 13 residues.

The chain has TRBV2 and TRBJ1-1, with D possibly matching TRBD1 (5 bases). The CDR3 sequence is 13 residues long. Trimming shortened V by 5 bases and J by 0 bases, and 7 bases separated the two germline ends. Germline V gene data show CDR1 as SNHLY and CDR2 as FYNNEI. The CDR3 region is CASSRTLNTEAFF. DNA of the CDR3: TGTGCCAGCAGTCGGACATTGAACACTGAAGCTTTCTTT.

The chain links TRBV6-2 or TRBV6-3 to TRBJ2-4; possible D gene TRBD1, 8 bases. Per germline, CDR1 MNHEY and CDR2 SVGEGT. This CDR3 is built from 13 residues. V was trimmed by 6 bases and J by 7 bases, leaving 13 bases between them. The CDR3 reads CASRTGGDNIQYF. In DNA, the CDR3 is TGTGCCAGCAGAACAGGGGGGGATAACATTCAGTACTTC.

The rearrangement links TRBV28 to TRBJ1-2; a possible D gene is TRBD1 (6 bases). Germline assignment: CDR1 MDHEN and CDR2 SYDVKM. The CDR3 totals 14 residues. V gave up 5 bases and J gave up 5 bases, with 15 bases separating them. CDR3 sequence reads: CASSPSPRGYGYTF. Written as DNA, the CDR3 is TGTGCCAGCAGTCCGTCCCCGAGGGGGTATGGCTACACCTTC.

This chain links TRBV6-1 with TRBJ2-3; 15 nucleotides align to TRBD2. V lost 6 bases, J lost 0 bases, and 13 bases stayed unmatched. This CDR3 comprises 20 residues. Germline V gene data show CDR1 as MNHNS and CDR2 as SASEGT. As DNA, the CDR3 is TGTGCCAGCAGGTCCCGCTTGGGACTAGCGGGAGGCCTTAGCACAGATACGCAGTATTTT. This encodes CASRSRLGLAGGLSTDTQYF.

This rearrangement joins TRBV2 to TRBJ1-2; TRBD1 might be the D (6 bases). V gave up 6 bases and J gave up 2 bases, with 10 bases separating them. The CDR3 covers 13 residues. The V gene's germline CDR1 is SNHLY and CDR2 FYNNEI. CDR3 protein: CASRQGRNYGYTF. CDR3 in DNA: TGTGCCAGCAGACAGGGCCGCAACTATGGCTACACCTTC.